This is a list of T cell receptor beta chains from one sample in a study of blood T cell repertoires in COVID-19. Only in-frame clones appear in the TCRdb table, and some are missing; sequencing was by immunoSEQ multiplex PCR. The data show around 240,000 clones, with around 84% seen just once and approximately 0.89% held by the top ten. Sequencing input: peripheral blood. The receptor set was obtained from a man aged 40-50 years with acute or convalescent COVID-19. Both conserved end residues are part of each CDR3. The D gene is left open where the match is weak. Clone sizes are given selectively: once, few, many, or a class where the clone is expanded.

D gene | J gene | V gene | clone size | CDR3 protein | CDR3 DNA
NA | TRBJ2-3 | TRBV12-3/TRBV12-4 | NA | CASSFEGDTQYF | TGTGCCAGCAGTTTTGAGGGAGATACGCAGTATTTT
TRBD1 | TRBJ2-7 | TRBV5-4 | NA | CASSPRGNGEQYF | TGTGCCAGCAGCCCCAGGGGGAATGGGGAGCAGTACTTC
NA | TRBJ1-2 | TRBV7-9 | NA | CASSPWEGSDTF | TGTGCCAGCAGCCCGTGGGAGGGTTCGGATACCTTC
TRBD1 | TRBJ1-1 | TRBV2 | once | CAREGQTNTEAFF | TGTGCCAGGGAGGGACAGACGAACACTGAAGCTTTCTTT
NA | TRBJ2-5 | TRBV20-1 | few | CSCQAHEPQYF | TGCAGTTGCCAGGCCCATGAGCCCCAGTACTTC
TRBD1 | TRBJ1-1 | TRBV6-2/TRBV6-3 | NA | CASSAGQGNTEAFF | TGTGCCAGCAGTGCCGGACAGGGGAACACTGAAGCTTTCTTT
NA | TRBJ1-1 | TRBV5-6 | NA | CASSGQYTEAFF | TGTGCCAGCAGCGGACAGTACACTGAAGCTTTCTTT
NA | TRBJ1-4 | TRBV20-1 | NA | CSALPDEKLFF | TGCAGTGCTCTACCCGATGAAAAACTGTTTTTT
NA | TRBJ1-2 | TRBV5-1 | NA | CASSGLGYGYTF | TGCGCCAGCAGCGGACTGGGCTATGGCTACACCTTC
NA | TRBJ1-5 | TRBV5-6 | few | CASSLGGLMNQPQHF | TGTGCCAGCAGCTTGGGGGGACTGATGAATCAGCCCCAGCATTTT
TRBD1 | TRBJ2-1 | TRBV10-2 | NA | CASTPGQGVGNEQFF | TGCGCCAGCACCCCGGGACAGGGTGTCGGCAATGAGCAGTTCTTC
NA | TRBJ2-1 | TRBV19 | NA | CASRVGQLLVGEQFF | TGTGCCAGTAGGGTTGGACAACTCTTAGTGGGTGAGCAGTTCTTC
NA | TRBJ1-1 | TRBV6-5 | NA | CASSYSKLRGNTEAFF | TGTGCCAGCAGTTACTCGAAGTTAAGGGGGAACACTGAAGCTTTCTTT
NA | TRBJ2-5 | TRBV2 | NA | CAGGEETQYF | TGTGCCGGTGGAGAGGAGACCCAGTACTTC
TRBD1 | TRBJ1-6 | TRBV5-1 | NA | CASSPRATGPNSPLHF | TGCGCCAGCAGCCCGAGGGCGACAGGGCCCAATTCACCCCTCCACTTT
NA | TRBJ2-3 | TRBV5-5 | NA | CASSFSGVDTQYF | TGTGCCAGCAGCTTCTCAGGGGTGGATACGCAGTATTTT
TRBD2 | TRBJ2-3 | TRBV4-1 | NA | CASSQVTGGGTDTQYF | TGCGCCAGCAGCCAAGTAACGGGGGGGGGCACAGATACGCAGTATTTT
TRBD2 | TRBJ2-7 | TRBV7-2 | NA | CASSLRGGRSYEQYF | TGTGCCAGCAGTCTGCGGGGGGGCCGATCCTACGAGCAGTACTTC
NA | TRBJ2-2 | TRBV7-9 | NA | CASSLERANTGELFF | TGTGCCAGCAGCTTAGAGAGGGCGAACACCGGGGAGCTGTTTTTT
NA | TRBJ1-6 | TRBV5-6 | NA | CASSLGGRLKAGSPLHF | TGTGCCAGCAGCTTGGGGGGGCGCCTTAAGGCTGGTTCACCCCTCCACTTT
NA | TRBJ2-7 | TRBV28 | NA | CASSRRSPGYEQYF | TGTGCCAGCAGTCGTCGTTCACCCGGCTACGAGCAGTACTTC
TRBD1 | TRBJ2-3 | TRBV10-3 | NA | CATNRGDATDTQYF | TGTGCCACTAACAGGGGGGATGCCACAGATACGCAGTATTTT
NA | TRBJ1-4 | TRBV23-1 | NA | CASSQGQGKRSNEKLFF | TGCGCCAGCAGTCAAGGGCAGGGCAAGAGGTCGAATGAAAAACTGTTTTTT
NA | TRBJ1-2 | TRBV27 | NA | CARLIEGYTF | TGTGCCAGGTTAATTGAGGGCTACACCTTC
TRBD1 | TRBJ2-7 | TRBV28 | NA | CASSPTGQGVSYEQYF | TGTGCCAGCAGTCCAACGGGACAGGGGGTCTCCTACGAGCAGTACTTC
TRBD1 | TRBJ1-2 | TRBV9 | NA | CASSLTSGTGSGYTF | TGTGCCAGCAGCCTTACTTCCGGGACAGGTTCCGGCTACACCTTC
NA | TRBJ2-7 | TRBV5-6 | NA | CASSLGTRSEQYF | TGTGCCAGCAGCTTGGGAACTCGTAGCGAGCAGTACTTC
TRBD1 | TRBJ1-2 | TRBV28 | once | CASRGQGMGYGYTF | TGTGCCAGCAGAGGACAGGGGATGGGCTATGGCTACACCTTC
NA | TRBJ2-7 | TRBV6-5 | NA | CASSPDLQGVYEQYF | TGTGCCAGCAGTCCAGACCTACAGGGAGTCTACGAGCAGTACTTC
NA | TRBJ1-2 | TRBV6-5 | NA | CASSYYHGGGAPAYTF | TGTGCCAGCAGTTACTACCACGGGGGAGGGGCCCCTGCCTACACCTTC
NA | TRBJ2-3 | TRBV2 | NA | CASRTWDSLDTQYF | TGTGCCAGCAGGACTTGGGACTCACTGGATACGCAGTATTTT
NA | TRBJ1-2 | TRBV4-1 | many | CASSHSTVGYTF | TGCGCCAGCAGCCATTCTACCGTAGGCTACACCTTC
NA | TRBJ2-1 | TRBV5-6 | NA | CASSRSSREVFF | TGTGCCAGCAGCCGTTCCTCCAGGGAGGTATTCTTC
TRBD2 | TRBJ2-1 | TRBV7-8 | NA | CASSPPGGPIYEQFF | TGTGCCAGCAGCCCCCCGGGGGGGCCTATATATGAGCAGTTCTTC
NA | TRBJ1-1 | TRBV3-1/TRBV3-2 | NA | CASSQRGAAGGTEAFF | TGTGCCAGCAGCCAGCGGGGGGCCGCGGGGGGCACTGAAGCTTTCTTT
NA | TRBJ1-1 | TRBV7-9 | NA | CASSLVGVYDPEAFF | TGTGCCAGCAGCTTAGTGGGCGTCTACGACCCTGAAGCTTTCTTT
NA | TRBJ2-3 | TRBV2 | few | CASQTDTQYF | TGTGCCAGCCAGACAGATACGCAGTATTTT
TRBD2 | TRBJ2-5 | TRBV3-1/TRBV3-2 | NA | CASSQDPQTSGGETQYF | TGTGCCAGCAGCCAAGACCCGCAGACTAGCGGGGGAGAGACCCAGTACTTC
NA | TRBJ2-1 | TRBV25-1 | NA | CASGGGGLEQFF | TGTGCCAGCGGTGGGGGGGGGCTAGAGCAGTTCTTC
NA | TRBJ1-2 | TRBV28 | NA | CASRATANYGYTF | TGTGCCAGCAGAGCGACAGCTAACTATGGCTACACCTTC
TRBD1 | TRBJ2-7 | TRBV19 | NA | CASSIAGQADYEQYF | TGTGCCAGTAGTATAGCCGGACAGGCCGACTACGAGCAGTACTTC
NA | TRBJ1-1 | TRBV7-2 | once | CASSLQFEAFF | TGTGCCAGCAGCTTACAGTTTGAAGCTTTCTTT
NA | TRBJ1-2 | TRBV7-6 | NA | CASSLGGTADF | TGTGCCAGCAGCTTAGGGGGAACAGCGGATTTC
TRBD1 | TRBJ1-1 | TRBV3-1/TRBV3-2 | NA | CASSPTGDGVGTEAFF | TGTGCCAGCAGCCCTACAGGGGACGGGGTCGGGACTGAAGCTTTCTTT